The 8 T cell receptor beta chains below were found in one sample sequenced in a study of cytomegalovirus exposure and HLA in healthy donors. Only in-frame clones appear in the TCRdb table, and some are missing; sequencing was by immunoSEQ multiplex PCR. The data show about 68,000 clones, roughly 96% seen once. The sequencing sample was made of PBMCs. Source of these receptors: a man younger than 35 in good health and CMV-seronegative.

The CDR3 nucleotides read TGTGCCAGCAGCTTAGACAGGTCTGGGGAAAAACTGTTTTTT. As protein: CASSLDRSGEKLFF. J is TRBJ1-4 and V is TRBV7-9, with TRBD1 as a possible D gene (5 bases). CDR1 and CDR2 from the germline V gene are SEHNR and FQNEAQ (reference sequence). The length of the CDR3 is 14 residues. V was trimmed by 1 base and J by 8 bases, leaving 11 bases between them.

CDR3 protein: CASSLARARMETQYF. CDR3 DNA sequence: TGTGCCAGCAGCTTGGCCAGGGCAAGGATGGAGACCCAGTACTTC. The rearrangement links TRBV5-4 to TRBJ2-5, with a possible D match to TRBD1 (5 bases). The CDR3 has 15 residues. The V gene lost 0 bases and the J gene lost 5 bases, with 14 bases spanning the gap. In germline, CDR1 is SGHNT, CDR2 YYREEE (reference sequence).

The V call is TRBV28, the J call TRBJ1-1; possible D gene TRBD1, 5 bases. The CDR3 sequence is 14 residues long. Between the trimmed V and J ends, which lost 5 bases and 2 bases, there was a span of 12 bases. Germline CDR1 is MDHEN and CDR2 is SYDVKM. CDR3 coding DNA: TGTGCCAGCAGTCCCCAGGGTGCCAACACTGAAGCTTTCTTT. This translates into CASSPQGANTEAFF. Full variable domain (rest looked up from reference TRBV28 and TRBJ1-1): DVKVTQSSRYLVKRTGEKVFLECVQDMDHENMFWYRQDPGLGLRLIYFSYDVKMKEKGDIPEGYSVSREKKERFSLILESASTNQTSMYLCASSPQGANTEAFFGQGTRLTVV.

The CDR3 DNA sequence: TGTGCCAGTAGTATGTTGGGGACAGGTTCCTACGAGCAGTACTTC. Translating it yields CASSMLGTGSYEQYF. The rearrangement links TRBV19 to TRBJ2-7; 8 bases match TRBD1. J gave up 1 base and V 3 bases, and 5 bases lay outside the gene matches. CDR3 length: 15 amino acids. The germline V gene has CDR1 LNHDA and CDR2 SQIVND (reference sequence).

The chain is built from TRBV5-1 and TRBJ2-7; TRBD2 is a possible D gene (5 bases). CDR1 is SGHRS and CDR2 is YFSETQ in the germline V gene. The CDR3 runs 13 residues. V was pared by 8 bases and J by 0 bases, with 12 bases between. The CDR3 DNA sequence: TGCGCCAGTACCTTGGGAGACTCCTACGAGCAGTACTTC. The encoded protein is CASTLGDSYEQYF.

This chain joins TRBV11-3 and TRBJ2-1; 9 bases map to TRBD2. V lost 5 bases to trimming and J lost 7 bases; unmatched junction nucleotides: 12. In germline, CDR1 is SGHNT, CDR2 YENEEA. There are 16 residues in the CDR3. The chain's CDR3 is CASSIREAGGGNEQFF. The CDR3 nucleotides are TGTGCCAGCAGCATCAGAGAGGCGGGAGGGGGAAATGAGCAGTTCTTC. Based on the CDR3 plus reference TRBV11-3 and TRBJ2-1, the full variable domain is EAGVVQSPRYKIIEKKQPVAFWCNPISGHNTLYWYLQNLGQGPELLIRYENEEAVDDSQLPKDRFSAERLKGVDSTLKIQPAELGDSAVYLCASSIREAGGGNEQFFGPGTRLTVL.

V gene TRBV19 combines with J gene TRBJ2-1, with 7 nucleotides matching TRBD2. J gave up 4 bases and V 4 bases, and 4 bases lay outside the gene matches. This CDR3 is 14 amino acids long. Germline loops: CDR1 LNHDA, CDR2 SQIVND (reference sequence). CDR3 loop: CASSSWGGYNEQFF. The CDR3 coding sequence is TGTGCCAGTAGTAGCTGGGGGGGGTACAATGAGCAGTTCTTC.

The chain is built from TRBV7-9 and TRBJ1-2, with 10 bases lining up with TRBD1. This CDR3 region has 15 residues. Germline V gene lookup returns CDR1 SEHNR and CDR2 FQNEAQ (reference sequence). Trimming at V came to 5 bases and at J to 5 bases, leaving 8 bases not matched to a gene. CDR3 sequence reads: CASSNRQGAGYGYTF. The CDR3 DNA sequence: TGTGCCAGCAGCAACCGACAGGGGGCAGGGTATGGCTACACCTTC.